These T cell receptor beta chains were read from a single sample in a study of CD8 T cells in ankylosing spondylitis. TCRdb itself ran the 5' RACE reads through MiXCR, one entry per CDR3 protein. The sample consists of 200,000 to 250,000 distinct CDR3 sequences, around 24% of them appearing once. The sample was blood, either unsorted or a sorted T cell fraction (not recorded which). All receptors come from a male donor with ankylosing spondylitis or in good health (not recorded which). The CDR3 runs from the conserved cysteine through the conserved F or W. Each record gives: CDR3 length, J gene, D gene, clone size, V gene, CDR3 DNA, CDR3 protein. D genes are given only for firm matches. Expanded clones get a size class; other rows say once, few or many, or leave the size out.

length: 15; J: TRBJ2-6; D: .; size: few; V: TRBV19; DNA: TGTGCCAGTAGTACCGCGCGGGCGGGTGCCAACGTCCTGACTTTC; CDR3: CASSTARAGANVLTF
length: 12; J: TRBJ2-7; D: .; size: .; V: TRBV29-1; DNA: TGCAGCGTTGGGATAGCCGGCTACGAGCAGTACTTC; CDR3: CSVGIAGYEQYF
length: 14; J: TRBJ2-2; D: .; size: .; V: TRBV7-2; DNA: TGTGCCAGCGGCGACAGAATTAACACCGGGGAGCTGTTTTTT; CDR3: CASGDRINTGELFF
length: 12; J: TRBJ2-1; D: TRBD1; size: many; V: TRBV10-3; DNA: TGTGCCAGCCGACAGGGGGTCGGTGAGCAGTTCTTC; CDR3: CASRQGVGEQFF
length: 13; J: TRBJ1-3; D: .; size: many; V: TRBV29-1; DNA: TGCAGCGTTGGGGGAGCAGGAGGAAACACCATATATTTT; CDR3: CSVGGAGGNTIYF
length: 17; J: TRBJ2-1; D: .; size: many; V: TRBV11-2; DNA: TGTGCCAGCAGCTTAGCCTCCCGTGCGCGCTCCTACAATGAGCAGTTCTTC; CDR3: CASSLASRARSYNEQFF
length: 14; J: TRBJ2-1; D: TRBD2; size: many; V: TRBV4-1; DNA: TGCGCCAGCAGCCTGAGCGGGAGAGGCAATGAGCAGTTCTTC; CDR3: CASSLSGRGNEQFF
length: 14; J: TRBJ2-5; D: TRBD1; size: .; V: TRBV20-1; DNA: TGCAGTGCTAGGGGGACAGGGAACGTAAAGACCCAGTACTTC; CDR3: CSARGTGNVKTQYF
length: 15; J: TRBJ1-1; D: .; size: many; V: TRBV5-5; DNA: TGTGCCAGCAGCTTGGAGGCAGGTATGAACACTGAAGCTTTCTTT; CDR3: CASSLEAGMNTEAFF
length: 15; J: TRBJ2-1; D: TRBD2; size: .; V: TRBV29-1; DNA: TGCAGCGCCCGGGACAGACTTTCTAGCGGGACCGAGCAGTTCTTC; CDR3: CSARDRLSSGTEQFF
length: 14; J: TRBJ2-5; D: TRBD2; size: .; V: TRBV10-3; DNA: TGTGCCATCAGTAGACTAGCGGGAGCTGAGACCCAGTACTTC; CDR3: CAISRLAGAETQYF